This TCR beta chain originates from a study of blood T cells in healthy people across ages. The second PCR ran about 6 to 12 cycles with a sample-barcoded 5' primer and J-beta primers. TCRdb reprocessed the 5' RACE reads via MiXCR and lists one record per CDR3 protein. The table records about 720,000 distinct CDR3 sequences, 22% of them present only once. Germline assignment: CDR1 SGHRS and CDR2 YFSETQ. This CDR3 spans 15 amino acids. Trimming took 1 base from V and 7 from J; bases not matched to a gene: 3. The origin of this receptor is a man between 70 and 80 years old in good health. The chain joins TRBV5-1 to TRBJ2-2, with 11 bases fitting TRBD2. Material for sequencing was blood. CDR3: CASSLQGLAGGELFF. The CDR3 coding sequence is TGCGCCAGCAGCTTGCAAGGACTAGCGGGCGGGGAGCTGTTTTTT. Full variable domain (rest looked up from reference TRBV5-1 and TRBJ2-2): KAGVTQTPRYLIKTRGQQVTLSCSPISGHRSVSWYQQTPGQGLQFLFEYFSETQRNKGNFPGRFSGRQFSNSRSEMNVSTLELGDSALYLCASSLQGLAGGELFFGEGSRLTVL.